Reported below is one T cell receptor (beta chain). What it binds is not known. Only in-frame clones appear in the TCRdb table, and some are missing; sequencing was by immunoSEQ multiplex PCR. The table shows about 410,000 clones, with approximately 90% occurring only once. Germline V gives CDR1 MNHNS, CDR2 SASEGT. The CDR3 is made up of 15 amino acids. V was shortened by 3 bases and J by 1 base, with 12 bases between the two germline ends. This specimen comes from a study of Ad26.COV2.S vaccination and SARS-CoV-2 variants. Overall study: A COV1001 Ad26.COV2.S trial-arm participant provided the sample. Findings and limits, study-wide: Quantification of TCR breadth and depth may have yielded underestimates of total T cell responses. People who got the vaccine or the placebo had similar non-spike TCR breadth.

Treatment reported: about 20 received Ad26.COV2.S at low or high dose, single or two shots; roughly five received placebo; per-sample allocation not given. At day 63 after the first vaccine or placebo injection, samples were drawn. The sequenced sample was peripheral blood, obtained in a trial of Ad26.COV2.S vaccine versus placebo. The receptor was derived from a person aged 18 to 59 who received the Ad26.COV2.S COVID-19 vaccine or a placebo. V usage is TRBV6-1 and J usage is TRBJ2-5; D remains ambiguous. The DNA for the CDR3 is TGTGCCAGCAGTGACGATCCGTTGGTCCAAGAGACCCAGTACTTC. Its protein product is CASSDDPLVQETQYF.